Below, one T cell receptor (beta chain) is given with its context. Its binding antigen is unknown. No qualities accompany the bases; no much larger clone lies one base away. TCRbeta CDR3 regions were amplified from genomic DNA by means of the immunoSEQ Assay, a bias-controlled multiplex PCR. Per the source publication's procedure: Nucleated cell counts per sample were estimated from amplification of reference gene primers within the assay. Sequence reads were collapsed and filtered to measure the absolute abundance of every unique TCRbeta CDR3 rearrangement. For each sample, productive Simpson clonality was calculated by taking the square root of Simpson's diversity index across productive rearrangements. Held by TCRdb, this immuneACCESS table contains in-frame sequences only and omits some clones. Under half of the omission traces to an unresolved V gene where checked; the cause of the rest is unknown. Clone size and V and J calls were adopted from that table, with D and trimming inferred from the DNA. For this sample the table gives a few hundred thousand clones, of which 87% were detected only once. The ten biggest clones cover around 1.9% of the sample.

In the prospective study, participants were roughly 18 to 100 years old, resided in about two dozen geographic areas of the United States, and were enrolled through a virtual design. In the prospective study, cohorts were assigned on the basis of participant-reported clinical history obtained from a screening survey and a study questionnaire. In the prospective study, mobile phlebotomists collected whole blood, serum and a nasopharyngeal or oropharyngeal swab from each participant. Participants in the prospective study had the option to provide additional blood draws and questionnaires over a roughly two-month period. Before DNA extraction, blood samples from the prospective study were shipped at room temperature or frozen. These data are taken from a study of blood T cell repertoires in COVID-19 (dated by TCRdb to the early 2020s). At the level of the whole study: Recovered participants in ImmuneRACE Cohort 3 were defined by two consecutive negative NP/OP PCR tests, clearance by a healthcare professional, or resolution of symptoms. Samples covering the acute and convalescent phases of COVID-19 were provided by collaborators in the United States, Italy and Spain. The prospective study material was composed of cDNA or gDNA derived from T cells, B-cell-depleted T cells, or PBMCs. The dataset comprised deeply sampled blood TCRbeta repertoires from subjects exposed to, actively infected with, or recovered from COVID-19. A freely available public database, intended as a resource for researchers studying the immune response to SARS-CoV-2, is where the repertoires were released. The samples were drawn from two sources: the first 160 participants of the ongoing ImmuneRACE study, and 1,200 or so subjects contributed by 6 global collaborators. Nearly every sample came with metadata listing a de-identified subject ID, COVID-19 status, age in years and sex. HLA class I and class II types, where available, came from metadata supplied by the sample provider rather than from assay-based typing.

The trim is 4 bases for V and 0 bases for J, with a gap of 16 bases between the germline ends. The cysteine opens and the phenylalanine closes a CDR3 of 16 amino acids. CDR3 DNA is the only sequence kept; it has 48 bases, read in frame from the first base. CDR1 and CDR2, looked up from the germline V gene (reference sequence), are GTSNPN and SVGIG. What the work shows at the level of the full study, not this receptor alone: Clinical and demographic metadata were provided uncurated, with the amount varying by source and participant.

This TCR derives from a man in his forties in a cohort exposed to, infected with or recovered from COVID-19 (not recorded which). The specimen was PBMCs or T cells enriched from blood (not recorded which). This chain is built from TRBV30 and TRBJ1-3; the best D guess is TRBD1, with 5 bases matching. CDR3 reads: CAWMGQGMSSGNTIYF. The nucleotide sequence is TGTGCCTGGATGGGGCAGGGTATGAGCTCTGGAAACACCATATATTTT.